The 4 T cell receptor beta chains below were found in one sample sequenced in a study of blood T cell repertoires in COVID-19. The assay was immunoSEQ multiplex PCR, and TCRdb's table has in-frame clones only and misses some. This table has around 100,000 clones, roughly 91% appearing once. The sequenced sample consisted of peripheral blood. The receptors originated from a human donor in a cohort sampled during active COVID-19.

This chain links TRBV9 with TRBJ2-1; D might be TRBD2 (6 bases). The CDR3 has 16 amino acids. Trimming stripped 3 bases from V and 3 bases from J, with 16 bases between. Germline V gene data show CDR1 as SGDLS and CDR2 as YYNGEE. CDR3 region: CASSAGLHQIYNEQFF. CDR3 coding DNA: TGTGCCAGCAGCGCGGGACTCCACCAAATCTACAATGAGCAGTTCTTC.

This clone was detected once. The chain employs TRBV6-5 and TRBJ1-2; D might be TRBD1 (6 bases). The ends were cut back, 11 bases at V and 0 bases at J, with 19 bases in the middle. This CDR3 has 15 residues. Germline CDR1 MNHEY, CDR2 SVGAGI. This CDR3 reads CASLPAGAANYGYTF. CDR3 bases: TGTGCCTCACTCCCGGCGGGGGCTGCTAACTATGGCTACACCTTC.

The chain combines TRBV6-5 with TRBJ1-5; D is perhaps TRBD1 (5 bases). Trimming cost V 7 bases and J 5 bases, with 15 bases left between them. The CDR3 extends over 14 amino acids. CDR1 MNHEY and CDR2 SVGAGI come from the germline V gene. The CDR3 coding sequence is TGTGCCAGCAACCCGGGGGGTACAGATCAGCCCCAGCATTTT. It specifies CASNPGGTDQPQHF.

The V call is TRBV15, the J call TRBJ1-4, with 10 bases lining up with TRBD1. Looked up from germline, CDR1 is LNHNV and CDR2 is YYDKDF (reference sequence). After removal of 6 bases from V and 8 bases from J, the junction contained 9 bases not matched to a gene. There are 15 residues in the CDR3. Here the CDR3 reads CATRRQGAGEEKLFF. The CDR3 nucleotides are TGTGCCACCAGACGACAGGGGGCGGGAGAGGAAAAACTGTTTTTT.